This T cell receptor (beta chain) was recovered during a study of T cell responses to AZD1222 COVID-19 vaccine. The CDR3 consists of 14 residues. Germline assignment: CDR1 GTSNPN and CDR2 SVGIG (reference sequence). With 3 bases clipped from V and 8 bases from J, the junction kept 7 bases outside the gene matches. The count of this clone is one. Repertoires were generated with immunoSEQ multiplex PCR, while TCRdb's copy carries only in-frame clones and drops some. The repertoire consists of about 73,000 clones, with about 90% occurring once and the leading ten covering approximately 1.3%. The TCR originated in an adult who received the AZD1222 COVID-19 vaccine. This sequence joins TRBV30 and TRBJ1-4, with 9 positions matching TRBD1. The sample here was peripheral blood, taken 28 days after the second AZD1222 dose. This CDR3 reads CAWRLQGAGEKLFF. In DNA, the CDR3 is TGTGCCTGGAGGTTACAGGGGGCTGGAGAAAAACTGTTTTTT.